This T cell receptor beta chain was retrieved from a study of Ad26.COV2.S vaccination and SARS-CoV-2 variants. Across the study: In the study, Ad26.COV2.S was injected intramuscularly once, or twice 56 days apart. Study results and caveats: It was found that vaccine and placebo recipients had similar non-spike TCR breadth.

Turning to this clone: Its antigen remains unknown.

The CDR3 totals 20 residues. Treatment of the sample: about 20 received Ad26.COV2.S at low or high dose, single or two shots; 5 received placebo; per-sample allocation not given. Sample collection was performed on day 63 after the first vaccine or placebo injection. An Ad26 vector expressing Wuhan-strain SARS-CoV-2 spike constituted the vaccine. Clones were sequenced by immunoSEQ multiplex PCR, and TCRdb holds only the in-frame ones, with some missing. The data contain 300,000 to 350,000 clones, about 87% of them singletons. This sequence was found in a person between 18 and 65 years old who received the Ad26.COV2.S COVID-19 vaccine or a placebo. The rearrangement joins TRBV12-2 to TRBJ1-2; TRBD1, the table's D call, was not compared with the DNA. TRBV12-2 is reported as a pseudogene. The specimen was peripheral blood, collected in a trial of Ad26.COV2.S vaccine versus placebo. CDR3 residues: CASPSHPTDRGFFRNYGYTF. As DNA, the CDR3 is TGTGCAAGTCCCTCTCACCCCACGGACAGGGGTTTTTTTAGAAACTATGGCTACACCTTC.